The 28 T cell receptor beta chains presented below share a single source sample, sequenced in a study of beta chain features in type 1 diabetes. Since all of the isolated RNA was reverse transcribed, expressed TCRB transcripts were what got sequenced. Clones were sequenced by immunoSEQ multiplex PCR, and TCRdb holds only the in-frame ones, with some missing. The sample records approximately 38,000 clones, 64% being singletons. Sequenced sample: Tregs from blood. These receptors all come from a woman aged 25 to 39 in good health.

The V and J genes are TRBV7-9 and TRBJ2-1; 7 nucleotides match TRBD2. Germline-derived CDR1 and CDR2 are SEHNR and FQNEAQ (reference sequence). There are 16 residues in the CDR3. With V trimmed by 1 base and J by 3 bases, 6 bases remained unmatched. The CDR3 bases are TGTGCCAGCAGCTTAGGCAGGACTAGGGGCTACAATGAGCAGTTCTTC. As protein: CASSLGRTRGYNEQFF.

This rearrangement joins TRBV7-9 to TRBJ2-7; 12 positions match TRBD2. V dropped 4 bases and J dropped 4; count of bases not matched to a gene: 5. The germline V gene encodes CDR1 SEHNR and CDR2 FQNEAQ (reference sequence). The CDR3 has 15 residues. The CDR3, as DNA: TGTGCCAGCAGCTCCCGACTAGCGGGAGAGTACGAGCAGTACTTC. It specifies CASSSRLAGEYEQYF.

The sample holds a few counts of this clone. The chain couples TRBV29-1 to TRBJ2-7, with a tentative D call TRBD2 (5 bases). Trimming took 4 bases from V and 6 from J, leaving 16 bases between them. CDR3 size: 13 residues. Germline CDR1 and CDR2: SQVTM and ANQGSEA. CDR3 sequence: CSVGLARFSEQYF. The CDR3, as DNA: TGCAGCGTTGGATTAGCGCGTTTTTCCGAGCAGTACTTC.

The V call is TRBV18, the J call TRBJ2-1; 7 bases fit TRBD2. The CDR3 covers 15 residues. The trim removed 5 bases at V and 1 base at J, leaving 5 bases unmatched. Germline-derived CDR1 and CDR2 are KGHSH and LQKENI. CDR3 residues: CASSSERDSYNEQFF. CDR3 DNA: TGTGCCAGCTCAAGCGAGCGGGATTCCTACAATGAGCAGTTCTTC.

The chain couples TRBV7-3 to TRBJ2-3, with D possibly being TRBD1 (6 bases). CDR1 and CDR2 from the germline V gene are SGHTA and FQGTGA. Trimming removed 1 base at V and 0 bases at J, with 20 bases between. This CDR3 is built from 19 residues. The CDR3 spells CASSLSQSSGALSTDTQYF. The CDR3, as DNA: TGTGCCAGCAGCTTAAGCCAATCGTCAGGGGCGCTGAGCACAGATACGCAGTATTTT. The entire variable domain, with the rest obtained from reference TRBV7-3 and TRBJ2-3, is as follows: GAGVSQTPSNKVTEKGKYVELRCDPISGHTALYWYRQSLGQGPEFLIYFQGTGAADDSGLPNDRFFAVRPEGSVSTLKIQRTERGDSAVYLCASSLSQSSGALSTDTQYFGPGTRLTVL.

The chain combines TRBV30 with TRBJ2-6; tentatively, D is TRBD2 (6 bases). Trimming took 1 base from V and 2 from J, leaving 24 bases between them. Germline-derived CDR1 and CDR2 are GTSNPN and SVGIG (reference sequence). The CDR3 runs to 20 residues. CDR3 region: CAWSALGWQGGITGANVLTF. The CDR3 nucleotides read TGTGCCTGGAGTGCCCTGGGTTGGCAGGGAGGAATAACTGGGGCCAACGTCCTGACTTTC.

The rearrangement joins TRBV7-3 to TRBJ2-1; 7 bases match TRBD2. CDR3 size: 15 residues. CDR1 SGHTA and CDR2 FQGTGA come from the germline V gene. After removal of 2 bases from V and 5 bases from J, the junction contained 6 bases not matched to a gene. The CDR3 DNA is TGTGCCAGCAGCTTAGTCGGGCTAGCGGACAATGAGCAGTTCTTC. This translates into CASSLVGLADNEQFF.

The V call is TRBV11-2, the J call TRBJ1-2, with D possibly matching TRBD1 (5 bases). The CDR3 length is 12 residues. V shed 5 bases and J shed 8 bases, with 12 bases lying between them. CDR1 is SGHAT and CDR2 is FQNNGV in the germline V gene. The CDR3 DNA is TGTGCCAGCAGCCCGCCGACAGTAGGCTACACCTTC. This sequence encodes CASSPPTVGYTF. Variable domain in full (rest from reference TRBV11-2 and TRBJ1-2): EAGVAQSPRYKIIEKRQSVAFWCNPISGHATLYWYQQILGQGPKLLIQFQNNGVVDDSQLPKDRFSAERLKGVDSTLKIQPAKLEDSAVYLCASSPPTVGYTFGSGTRLTVV.

The chain employs TRBV6-5 and TRBJ1-2; tentative D call: TRBD1 (5 bases). Looked up from germline, CDR1 is MNHEY and CDR2 is SVGAGI. The CDR3 is made up of 15 amino acids. V was shortened by 0 bases and J by 4 bases, with 12 bases between the two germline ends. The CDR3 is CASSYSGGTAYGYTF. The DNA of the CDR3 is TGTGCCAGCAGTTACTCCGGGGGTACGGCCTATGGCTACACCTTC.

The chain links TRBV4-2 to TRBJ1-1, with 10 bases aligning to TRBD1. The CDR3 loop spans 18 amino acids. The trim removed 4 bases at V and 4 bases at J, leaving 15 bases unmatched. From germline, CDR1 is LGHNA and CDR2 YNFKEQ. CDR3 DNA: TGTGCCAGCAGCCGAGCTGGGACAGGGGCCATGGTTGGCACTGAAGCTTTCTTT. It is translated as CASSRAGTGAMVGTEAFF.

This chain joins TRBV18 and TRBJ1-1, with D perhaps matching TRBD1 (6 bases). The V and J ends lost 0 bases and 0 bases respectively, with 14 bases between them. CDR3 length equals 17 residues. Germline values: CDR1 KGHSH, CDR2 LQKENI. CDR3: CASSPPLQGTMNTEAFF. The CDR3 bases are TGTGCCAGCTCACCACCGTTACAGGGCACTATGAACACTGAAGCTTTCTTT.

This clone has more than one count but fewer than ten. The genes are TRBV7-3 and TRBJ2-1, with TRBD2 identical over 12 bases. The CDR3 runs to 18 residues. Germline-derived CDR1 and CDR2 are SGHTA and FQGTGA. Unmatched junction bases numbered 13, after V lost 5 bases and J lost 5 bases. DNA of the CDR3: TGTGCCAGCAGCCCCTACCCCCTAGCGGGAGGGCCCAACAATGAGCAGTTCTTC. This codes for CASSPYPLAGGPNNEQFF.

In nucleotides, the CDR3 is TGCGCCAGCAGCCAGGGCAGGGGTGGCACTGAAGCTTTCTTT. It codes for CASSQGRGGTEAFF. The V gene is TRBV4-3, the J gene TRBJ1-1; possible D gene TRBD1, 6 bases. Trimming took 3 bases from V and 4 from J, leaving 12 bases between them. The CDR3 runs 14 residues. Looked up from germline, CDR1 is LGHNA and CDR2 is YSLEER.

The rearrangement joins TRBV7-2 to TRBJ2-3; 8 bases line up with TRBD2. The CDR3 loop spans 14 amino acids. CDR1 SGHTA and CDR2 FQGNSA come from the germline V gene. V gave up 4 bases and J gave up 5 bases; unmatched junction bases: 5. CDR3 sequence reads: CASSSTSVGDTQYF. The CDR3 coding sequence is TGTGCCAGCAGCTCGACTAGCGTAGGAGATACGCAGTATTTT. Filled out from reference TRBV7-2 and TRBJ2-3, the complete variable domain reads GAGVSQSPSNKVTEKGKDVELRCDPISGHTALYWYRQSLGQGLEFLIYFQGNSAPDKSGLPSDRFSAERTGGSVSTLTIQRTQQEDSAVYLCASSSTSVGDTQYFGPGTRLTVL.

The rearrangement links TRBV11-2 to TRBJ2-5, with no clear D. Deletions cut 1 base from V and 3 bases from J, with 6 bases between. Germline loops: CDR1 SGHAT, CDR2 FQNNGV. CDR3 length equals 13 residues. The CDR3 bases are TGTGCCAGCAGCTTAGGACGGGAAGAGACCCAGTACTTC. Its protein is CASSLGREETQYF.

The J gene is TRBJ1-6, the V gene TRBV25-1; maybe TRBD1 (5 bases). The CDR3 is 14 amino acids. With 3 bases removed from V and 8 bases from J, the gap between germline ends came to 11 bases. Germline loops: CDR1 MGHDK, CDR2 SYGVNS. CDR3 sequence reads: CASSEQGSYSPLHF. CDR3 bases: TGTGCCAGCAGTGAGCAGGGCTCATATTCACCCCTCCACTTT. The full variable domain, rest sourced from reference TRBV25-1 and TRBJ1-6, is EADIYQTPRYLVIGTGKKITLECSQTMGHDKMYWYQQDPGMELHLIHYSYGVNSTEKGDLSSESTVSRIRTEHFPLTLESARPSHTSQYLCASSEQGSYSPLHFGNGTRLTVT.

This clone was seen a handful of times. This sequence joins TRBV18 and TRBJ2-1; 12 bases fit TRBD2. In germline, CDR1 is KGHSH, CDR2 LQKENI. The V and J ends lost 2 bases and 7 bases, in that order; junction bases with no gene match: 6. The CDR3 has 16 residues. CDR3: CASSPWTSGNTNEQFF. The CDR3 nucleotides are TGTGCCAGCTCACCATGGACTAGCGGGAACACTAATGAGCAGTTCTTC.

The table lists this clone with a few counts. The V call is TRBV6-5, the J call TRBJ2-3; maybe TRBD1 (6 bases). The CDR3 runs 14 residues. Trimming shortened V by 6 bases and J by 3 bases, and 13 bases separated the two germline ends. CDR1 and CDR2 (germline): MNHEY, SVGAGI. The CDR3 bases are TGTGCCAGCAGGAGAGGGGGAATGACAGATACGCAGTATTTT. Encoded protein: CASRRGGMTDTQYF.

There are a few counts of this clone. The chain couples TRBV6-5 to TRBJ1-2; D ambiguous. Trimming left V 0 bases short and J 2 bases short, with 7 bases between. CDR3 size: 14 residues. In germline, CDR1 is MNHEY, CDR2 SVGAGI. The CDR3 DNA reads as TGTGCCAGCAGTTACTCGTGGCAGAACTATGGCTACACCTTC. Amino acid sequence: CASSYSWQNYGYTF.

The J gene is TRBJ1-1, the V gene TRBV18, with TRBD1 identical over 8 bases. Trimming took 0 bases from V and 1 from J; bases not matched to a gene: 1. CDR3 length: 15 amino acids. Germline assignment: CDR1 KGHSH and CDR2 LQKENI. CDR3 loop: CASSPPGQENTEAFF. The CDR3 nucleotides are TGTGCCAGCTCACCACCGGGACAGGAGAACACTGAAGCTTTCTTT. Looking up the rest from reference TRBV18 and TRBJ1-1 gives the full variable domain: NAGVMQNPRHLVRRRGQEARLRCSPMKGHSHVYWYRQLPEEGLKFMVYLQKENIIDESGMPKERFSAEFPKEGPSILRIQQVVRGDSAAYFCASSPPGQENTEAFFGQGTRLTVV.

Regarding this clone: One junction end does not reproduce the germline sequence, and a read error may be involved. V usage is TRBV7-7 and J usage is TRBJ2-2, with 7 bases aligning to TRBD1. In germline, CDR1 is SSHAT, CDR2 FNYEAQ (reference sequence). This CDR3 comprises 16 residues. CDR3 sequence: CASSLGTTGVAGELFF. The DNA for the CDR3 is TGTGCTAGCAGCTTAGGGACCACAGGGGTTGCCGGGGAGCTGTTTTTT.

J is TRBJ1-1 and V is TRBV7-9, with 10 bases that match TRBD1. The CDR3 is 13 amino acids. Germline lookup yields CDR1 SEHNR and CDR2 FQNEAQ (reference sequence). Trimming cost V 6 bases and J 8 bases; bases outside gene matches: 6. The CDR3 is CASRDRGLMEAFF. DNA for the CDR3: TGTGCCAGCAGGGACAGGGGGTTAATGGAAGCTTTCTTT.

The chain employs TRBV25-1 and TRBJ2-5, with no clear D. Trimming shortened V by 5 bases and J by 5 bases, and 6 bases separated the two germline ends. In germline, CDR1 is MGHDK, CDR2 SYGVNS. The CDR3 spans 11 residues. This CDR3 reads CASSLSETQYF. The CDR3 DNA reads TGTGCCAGCAGTCTTTCGGAGACCCAGTACTTC.

The V and J genes are TRBV28 and TRBJ2-7, with 9 bases aligning to TRBD1. CDR3 length: 15 amino acids. V was clipped by 6 bases and J by 5 bases; unmatched bases: 11. Germline V CDR1 and CDR2: MDHEN, SYDVKM. The DNA for the CDR3 is TGTGCCAGCAGCTCCCACGGGACAGGGTCCAACGAGCAGTACTTC. Its translation is CASSSHGTGSNEQYF.

This chain links TRBV10-3 with TRBJ2-5; TRBD2 aligns across 8 bases. The V segment lost 0 bases and the J segment 5 bases; nucleotides outside the gene matches: 8. Germline V gene data show CDR1 as ENHRY and CDR2 as SYGVKD. The CDR3 has 16 residues. The CDR3 is CAISESGAGEGETQYF. CDR3 nucleotides: TGTGCCATCAGTGAGTCAGGAGCGGGAGAAGGGGAGACCCAGTACTTC.

The CDR3 loop reads CASSLARYEQYF. In nucleotides, the CDR3 is TGTGCCAGCAGCTTGGCCCGCTACGAGCAGTACTTC. The chain combines TRBV5-6 with TRBJ2-7, with no clear D. Germline lookup yields CDR1 SGHDT and CDR2 YYEEEE. V was clipped by 0 bases and J by 3 bases, with 4 bases between them. The CDR3 covers 12 residues. The full variable domain, with the rest looked up from reference TRBV5-6 and TRBJ2-7, is DAGVTQSPTHLIKTRGQQVTLRCSPKSGHDTVSWYQQALGQGPQFIFQYYEEEERQRGNFPDRFSGHQFPNYSSELNVNALLLGDSALYLCASSLARYEQYFGPGTRLTVT.

This sequence joins TRBV6-1 and TRBJ2-7; 10 bases agree with TRBD1. In germline, CDR1 is MNHNS, CDR2 SASEGT. The V and J ends lost 9 bases and 1 base, in that order; junction bases with no gene match: 6. The CDR3 runs 14 residues. CDR3 protein: CASGRDRGSYEQYF. The CDR3 region has the DNA TGTGCCAGTGGCCGGGACAGGGGTTCCTACGAGCAGTACTTC.

V is TRBV5-1 and J is TRBJ2-1; perhaps TRBD2 as D (5 bases). Germline V lookup: CDR1 SGHRS, CDR2 YFSETQ. Trimming took off 0 bases at V and 1 base at J, with 8 bases between the two ends. The CDR3 covers 15 residues. The DNA of the CDR3 is TGCGCCAGCAGCTTGGATCGGGGTTCCTACAATGAGCAGTTCTTC. It yields the protein CASSLDRGSYNEQFF.